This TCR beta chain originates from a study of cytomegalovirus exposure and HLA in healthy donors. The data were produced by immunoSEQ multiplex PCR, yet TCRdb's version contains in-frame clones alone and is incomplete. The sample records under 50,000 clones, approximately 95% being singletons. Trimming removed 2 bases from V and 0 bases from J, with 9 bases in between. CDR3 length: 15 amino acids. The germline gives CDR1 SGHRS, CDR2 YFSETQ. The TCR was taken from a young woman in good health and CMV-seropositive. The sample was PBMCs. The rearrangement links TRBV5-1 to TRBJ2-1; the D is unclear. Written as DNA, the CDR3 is TGCGCCAGCAGCTTCGGTGGTAGCTCCTACAATGAGCAGTTCTTC. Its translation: CASSFGGSSYNEQFF.